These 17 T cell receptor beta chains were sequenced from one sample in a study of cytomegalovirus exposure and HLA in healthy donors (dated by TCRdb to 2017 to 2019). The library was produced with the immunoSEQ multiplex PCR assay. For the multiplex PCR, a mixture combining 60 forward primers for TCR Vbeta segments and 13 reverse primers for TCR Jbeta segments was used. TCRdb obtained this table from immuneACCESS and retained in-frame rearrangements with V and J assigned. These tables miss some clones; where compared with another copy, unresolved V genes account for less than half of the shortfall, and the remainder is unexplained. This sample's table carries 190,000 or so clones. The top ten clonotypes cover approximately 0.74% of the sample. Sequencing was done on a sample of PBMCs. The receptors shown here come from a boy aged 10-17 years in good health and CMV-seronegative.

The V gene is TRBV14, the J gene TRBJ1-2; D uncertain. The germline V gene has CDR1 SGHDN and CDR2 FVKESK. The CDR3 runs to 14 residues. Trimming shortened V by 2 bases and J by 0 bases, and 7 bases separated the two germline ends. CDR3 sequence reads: CASSQSTPNYGYTF. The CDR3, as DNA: TGTGCCAGCAGCCAATCTACTCCTAACTATGGCTACACCTTC.

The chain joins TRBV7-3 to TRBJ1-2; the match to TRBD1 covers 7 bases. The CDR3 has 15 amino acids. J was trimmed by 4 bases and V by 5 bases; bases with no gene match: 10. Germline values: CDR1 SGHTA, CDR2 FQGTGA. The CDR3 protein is CASSPGQVGLYGYTF. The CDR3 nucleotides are TGTGCCAGCAGCCCTGGACAGGTGGGCCTCTATGGCTACACCTTC.

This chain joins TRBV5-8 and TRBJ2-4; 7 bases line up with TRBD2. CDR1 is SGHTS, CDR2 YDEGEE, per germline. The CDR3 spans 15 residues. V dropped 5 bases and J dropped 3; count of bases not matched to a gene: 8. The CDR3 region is CASRKRGKDKNIQYF. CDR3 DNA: TGTGCCAGCAGGAAGCGGGGTAAAGACAAAAACATTCAGTACTTC.

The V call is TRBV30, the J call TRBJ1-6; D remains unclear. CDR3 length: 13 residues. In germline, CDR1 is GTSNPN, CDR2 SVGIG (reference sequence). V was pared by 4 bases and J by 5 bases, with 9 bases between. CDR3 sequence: CAWNGGHNSPLHF. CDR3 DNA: TGTGCCTGGAACGGTGGGCATAATTCACCCCTCCACTTT.

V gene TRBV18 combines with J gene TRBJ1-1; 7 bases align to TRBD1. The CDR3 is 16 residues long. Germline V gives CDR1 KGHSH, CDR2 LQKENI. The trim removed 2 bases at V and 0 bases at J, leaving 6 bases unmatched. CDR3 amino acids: CASSPTKTGLNTEAFF. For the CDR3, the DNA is TGTGCCAGCTCACCAACGAAGACAGGGTTGAACACTGAAGCTTTCTTT.

The CDR3 loop is CASSQTVDNEQFF. In DNA, the CDR3 is TGTGCCAGCAGCCAGACAGTCGATAATGAGCAGTTCTTC. This chain connects TRBV14 to TRBJ2-1, with D perhaps matching TRBD1 (5 bases). Germline CDR1 SGHDN, CDR2 FVKESK. This CDR3 contains 13 residues. The V and J ends lost 3 bases and 7 bases respectively, with 10 bases between them. Variable domain in full (rest from reference TRBV14 and TRBJ2-1): EAGVTQFPSHSVIEKGQTVTLRCDPISGHDNLYWYRRVMGKEIKFLLHFVKESKQDESGMPNNRFLAERTGGTYSTLKVQPAELEDSGVYFCASSQTVDNEQFFGPGTRLTVL.

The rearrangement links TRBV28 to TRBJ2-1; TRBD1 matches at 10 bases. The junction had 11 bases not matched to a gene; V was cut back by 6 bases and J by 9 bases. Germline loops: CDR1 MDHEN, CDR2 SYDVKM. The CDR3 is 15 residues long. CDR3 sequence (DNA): TGTGCCAGCAGCCCCGGGACAGGGGAGGTGGGTGAGCAGTTCTTC. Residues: CASSPGTGEVGEQFF.

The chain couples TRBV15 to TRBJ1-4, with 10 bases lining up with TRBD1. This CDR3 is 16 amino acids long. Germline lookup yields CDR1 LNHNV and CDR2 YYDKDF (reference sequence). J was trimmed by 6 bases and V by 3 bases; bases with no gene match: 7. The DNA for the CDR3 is TGTGCCACCAGCAGTGCTCGCGGGACAGGGGATGAAAAACTGTTTTTT. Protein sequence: CATSSARGTGDEKLFF. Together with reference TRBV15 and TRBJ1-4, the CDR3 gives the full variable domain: DAMVIQNPRYQVTQFGKPVTLSCSQTLNHNVMYWYQQKSSQAPKLLFHYYDKDFNNEADTPDNFQSRRPNTSFCFLDIRSPGLGDTAMYLCATSSARGTGDEKLFFGSGTQLSVL.

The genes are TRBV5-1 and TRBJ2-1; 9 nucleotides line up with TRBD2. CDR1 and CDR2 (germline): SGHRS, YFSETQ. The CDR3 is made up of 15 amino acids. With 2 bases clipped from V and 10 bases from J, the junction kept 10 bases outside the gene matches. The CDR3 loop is CASSFSGTSQYEQFF. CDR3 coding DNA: TGCGCCAGCAGCTTTTCCGGGACTAGCCAATACGAGCAGTTCTTC.

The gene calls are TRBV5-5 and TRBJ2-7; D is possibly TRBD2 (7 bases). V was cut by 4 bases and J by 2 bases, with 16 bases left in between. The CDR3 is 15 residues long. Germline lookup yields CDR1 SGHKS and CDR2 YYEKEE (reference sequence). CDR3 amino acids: CASSPPSGGTYEQYF. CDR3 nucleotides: TGTGCCAGCAGCCCTCCTTCGGGGGGCACCTACGAGCAGTACTTC.

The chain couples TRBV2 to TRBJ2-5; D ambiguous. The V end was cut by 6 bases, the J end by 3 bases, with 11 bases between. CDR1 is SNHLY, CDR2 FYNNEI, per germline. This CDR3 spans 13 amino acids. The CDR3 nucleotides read TGTGCCAGCAGGGCCCCCATCGAAGAGACCCAGTACTTC. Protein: CASRAPIEETQYF.

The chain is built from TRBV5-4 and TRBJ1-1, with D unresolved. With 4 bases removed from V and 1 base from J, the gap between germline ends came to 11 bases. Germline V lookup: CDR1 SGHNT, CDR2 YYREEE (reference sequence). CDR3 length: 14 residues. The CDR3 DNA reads TGTGCCAGCAGCCCATCATACAGGAACACTGAAGCTTTCTTT. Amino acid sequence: CASSPSYRNTEAFF.

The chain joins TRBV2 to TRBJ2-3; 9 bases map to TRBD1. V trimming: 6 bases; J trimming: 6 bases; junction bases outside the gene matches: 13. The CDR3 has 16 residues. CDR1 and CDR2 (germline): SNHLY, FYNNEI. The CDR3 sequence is CASRAPRTGEADTQYF. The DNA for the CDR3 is TGTGCCAGCAGGGCCCCGAGGACAGGGGAGGCCGATACGCAGTATTTT.

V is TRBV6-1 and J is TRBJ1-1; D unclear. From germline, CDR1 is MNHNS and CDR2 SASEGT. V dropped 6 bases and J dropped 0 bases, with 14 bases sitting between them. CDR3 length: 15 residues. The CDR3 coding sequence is TGTGCCAGCAGCCGTATGGTGGTAGTGAACACTGAAGCTTTCTTT. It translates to CASSRMVVVNTEAFF.

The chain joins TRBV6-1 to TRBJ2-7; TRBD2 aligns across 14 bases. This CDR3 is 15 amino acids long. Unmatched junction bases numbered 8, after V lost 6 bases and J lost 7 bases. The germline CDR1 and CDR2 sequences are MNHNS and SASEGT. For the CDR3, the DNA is TGTGCCAGCAGGGCGACTAGCGGGGGGGCAAGAGAGCAGTACTTC. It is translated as CASRATSGGAREQYF.

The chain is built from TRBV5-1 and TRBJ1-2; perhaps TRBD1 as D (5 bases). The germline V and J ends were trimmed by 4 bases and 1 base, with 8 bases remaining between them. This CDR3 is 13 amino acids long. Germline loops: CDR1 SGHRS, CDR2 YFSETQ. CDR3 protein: CASSVTVNYGYTF. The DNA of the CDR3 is TGCGCCAGCAGCGTGACAGTTAACTATGGCTACACCTTC. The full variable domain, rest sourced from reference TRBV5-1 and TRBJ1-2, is KAGVTQTPRYLIKTRGQQVTLSCSPISGHRSVSWYQQTPGQGLQFLFEYFSETQRNKGNFPGRFSGRQFSNSRSEMNVSTLELGDSALYLCASSVTVNYGYTFGSGTRLTVV.

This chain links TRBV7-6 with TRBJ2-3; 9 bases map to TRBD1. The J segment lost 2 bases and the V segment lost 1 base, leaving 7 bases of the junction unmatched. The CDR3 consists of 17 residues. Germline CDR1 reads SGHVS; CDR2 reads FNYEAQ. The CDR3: CASSLVSGTGNTDTQYF. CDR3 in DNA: TGTGCCAGCAGCTTAGTTTCCGGGACAGGGAACACAGATACGCAGTATTTT.